This T cell receptor (beta chain) was documented in a study of T cells after yellow fever vaccination (dated by TCRdb to the late 2010s). Regarding the complete study: The SMART-Seq v4 Ultra Low Input RNA kit was used to prepare libraries from fractions with low cell numbers. Two healthy male donors, one aged 18 to 30 and one aged 30 to 39 years, were included in the cohort. To follow T-cell clones before and after both primary and booster YFV17D yellow fever vaccination, bulk TCR alpha and beta repertoires underwent longitudinal sequencing. Blood samples were taken at several timepoints before and after primary and secondary immunization, and bulk PBMC replicates and cell subsets were isolated.

This clonotype was recorded only once. It has no known antigen specificity. Base qualities are missing; no much larger clone stands one base away. Support from one read is weak. V and J are truncated by 8 bases and 2 bases respectively, leaving an intervening sequence of 13 bases. CDR1 and CDR2 are read off the germline V gene as SGHTA and FQGNSA. The CDR3 measures 14 amino acids from cysteine to phenylalanine. This entry keeps only the CDR3 DNA: 42 bases, framed from base 1. The label giving this sample's treatment or condition can be read as: live attenuated yellow fever vaccine strain. At every blood-draw timepoint, two biological replicates of bulk PBMCs were collected. PBMCs were isolated from peripheral blood using a standard Ficoll-Paque protocol. TriZol was used to extract RNA from bulk PBMCs, CD4 and CD8 fractions, and dextramer-positive and dextramer-negative fractions. Overall results and qualifications from the work: Compared with the primary T-cell response, the secondary T-cell response was weaker but faster, peaking on day 5 rather than day 15. Because only a couple of donors were included in the study, the extent to which the findings can be generalized is limited. A small fraction of clonotypes appeared in both the CD4 and CD8 compartments, likely as a result of convergent recombination. After the booster, most of the clones that had expanded following primary vaccination were detected again (around 97% of CD4 and around 90% of CD8), which suggests that memory was broadly maintained. FACS-sorted repertoires could contain abundant contaminating clonotypes from the bulk population, so computational filtering was required.

Synthesis of TCR cDNA relied on 5'RACE template switching, a step that introduced a universal primer site along with unique molecular identifiers. cDNA synthesis was primed from both the TCR alpha and TCR beta constant segments. Library amplification involved two PCR steps, and the second step added sample barcodes and sequencing adapters. Sequencing of the libraries was done on either Illumina HiSeq 2500 (2x100 bp) or NovaSeq (2x150 bp). The published analysis was carried out like this. MIGEC handled demultiplexing of reads and collapsing into UMI consensus sequences, while MiXCR performed V(D)J alignment. Clonotypes responding to the vaccine were identified with edgeR on replicate PBMC samples, with the criteria of FDR below 0.01 and a log2 fold change above 5 up to day 15. CD4 or CD8 identity was assigned to each bulk clonotype according to whether the clonotype was present at higher abundance in the sequenced CD4 repertoire or the sequenced CD8 repertoire. TCRdb reprocessing: public reads trimmed at Q25 with fastp, clones called with MiXCR, in-frame beta chains kept. Identical CDR3 proteins give one entry, which carries the most common genes and DNA. TCRdb, not the authors, supplied the V and J calls. This sample comprises about 300,000 distinct CDR3 sequences, 6.8% of them detected only once. In total, the top ten clones hold 18% of the sample.

The receptor chain draws on TRBV7-2 and TRBJ2-1; the D gene is perhaps TRBD1, on 5 matching bases. The clonotype originates from a man aged 18 to 30 who received the YFV17D yellow fever vaccine. The sequencing used PBMCs, collected 45 days after the first yellow fever vaccination. The CDR3 in this case is CASGSGFPYNEQFF. The nucleotide sequence is TGTGCCAGCGGTTCAGGGTTCCCCTACAATGAGCAGTTCTTC.